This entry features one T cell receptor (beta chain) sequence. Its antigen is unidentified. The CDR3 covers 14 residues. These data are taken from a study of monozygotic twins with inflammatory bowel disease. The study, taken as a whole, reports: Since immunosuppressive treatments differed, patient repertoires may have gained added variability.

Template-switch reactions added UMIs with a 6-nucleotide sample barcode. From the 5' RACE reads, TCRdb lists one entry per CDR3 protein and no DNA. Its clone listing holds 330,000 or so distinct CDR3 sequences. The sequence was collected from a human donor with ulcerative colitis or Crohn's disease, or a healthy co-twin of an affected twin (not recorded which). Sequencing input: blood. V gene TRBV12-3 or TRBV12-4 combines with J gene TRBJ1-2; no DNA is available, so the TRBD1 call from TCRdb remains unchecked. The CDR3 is CASSGETAHYGYTF.